The 22 T cell receptor beta chains presented below share a single source sample, sequenced in a study of T cell repertoires in cytomegalovirus infection (dated by TCRdb to about 2019). The listed sequencing device is Illumina HiSeq 1500. In-frame beta chains were kept once TCRdb had trimmed the public reads at Q25 with fastp and called clones with MiXCR. Duplicate CDR3 protein sequences are folded into a single record with the most common DNA and genes. This sample has around 99,000 distinct CDR3 sequences in its table, and roughly 30% of those were observed once. The ten largest clonotypes hold about 81% of the sample. According to the study, the label for this sample's treatment or condition signals: in vitro stimulation with specific CMV peptide epitopes to enrich CMV-specific T cells. Their recognized antigens are unknown. This sample comprised CD8+ T cells from cultured PBMCs, obtained from culture after CMV antigen stimulation. These receptors came from a human donor in good health (CMV status not recorded). Some clones in this sample may be carry-over from other donors' samples.

This clonotype occurred a few times. V and J are TRBV27 and TRBJ2-5, with 8 bases lining up with TRBD1. The CDR3 consists of 14 residues. V shed 7 bases, J shed 4 bases, and the junction held 8 bases outside the gene matches. The V gene's germline CDR1 is MNHEY and CDR2 SMNVEV (reference sequence). CDR3 DNA sequence: TGTGCCAGCACCCCCGGGACAGGTTTAGAGACCCAGTACTTC. This gives the protein CASTPGTGLETQYF.

This sequence joins TRBV6-8 and TRBJ1-5, with D unresolved. The CDR3 has 14 residues. The V end lost 2 bases, the J end lost 4 bases, and 9 bases lay between the germline ends. Germline values: CDR1 MNHGY, CDR2 SAAAGT. Here the CDR3 DNA reads TGTGCCAGCAGTTACGACATCGCTAATCAGCCCCAGCATTTT. It translates to CASSYDIANQPQHF.

The chain joins TRBV20-1 to TRBJ2-5, with D unclear. Deletions cut 1 base from V and 1 base from J, with 16 bases between. The length of the CDR3 is 16 residues. Germline-derived CDR1 and CDR2 are DFQATT and SNEGSKA (reference sequence). CDR3 sequence: CSARAPASSPQETQYF. DNA for the CDR3: TGCAGTGCTAGAGCTCCGGCTTCCTCCCCCCAAGAGACCCAGTACTTC.

This clonotype was observed many times. This sequence joins TRBV7-2 and TRBJ2-7; the D gene is possibly TRBD1 (5 bases). V shed 4 bases and J shed 2 bases, with 18 bases lying between them. Germline-derived CDR1 and CDR2 are SGHTA and FQGNSA. CDR3 length equals 16 residues. CDR3 residues: CASSYPGSYFPYEQYF. The CDR3 DNA follows: TGTGCCAGCAGCTACCCAGGGTCTTACTTTCCCTACGAGCAGTACTTC.

The chain couples TRBV6-1 to TRBJ2-7; D gene uncertain. This CDR3 region has 14 residues. Germline values: CDR1 MNHNS, CDR2 SASEGT. Trimming shortened V by 2 bases and J by 0 bases, and 8 bases separated the two germline ends. The chain's CDR3 is CASSETPSSYEQYF. The DNA for the CDR3 is TGTGCCAGCAGTGAAACCCCCTCCTCCTACGAGCAGTACTTC.

The J gene is TRBJ1-6, the V gene TRBV2, with 10 positions matching TRBD1. The CDR3 has 16 amino acids. V trimming: 6 bases; J trimming: 3 bases; junction bases outside the gene matches: 5. Germline V lookup: CDR1 SNHLY, CDR2 FYNNEI. This CDR3 reads CASRPGQGNYNSPLHF. In DNA form, the CDR3 reads TGTGCCAGCAGACCGGGACAGGGGAACTATAATTCACCCCTCCACTTT.

The chain recombines TRBV27 with TRBJ1-1; no firm D call. CDR1 MNHEY and CDR2 SMNVEV come from the germline V gene (reference sequence). This CDR3 has 13 amino acids. V dropped 6 bases and J dropped 0 bases, with 8 bases sitting between them. CDR3 sequence reads: CASRWAVNTEAFF. As DNA, the CDR3 is TGTGCCAGCAGGTGGGCAGTGAACACTGAAGCTTTCTTT.

This clonotype was counted only a few times. The chain links TRBV24-1 to TRBJ2-1; tentatively, D is TRBD1 (5 bases). Germline V gene data show CDR1 as KGHDR and CDR2 as SFDVKD. The V end lost 7 bases, the J end lost 9 bases, and 15 bases lay between the germline ends. There are 13 residues in the CDR3. The CDR3 bases are TGTGCCACCAGAGGACATAGTTCAAGTGAGCAGTTCTTC. Protein sequence: CATRGHSSSEQFF.

This clonotype has only a few counts. The chain carries TRBV19 and TRBJ2-3, with D hard to call. V lost 3 bases, J lost 2 bases, and 6 bases lay in between. The CDR3 has 13 amino acids. Germline CDR1 and CDR2: LNHDA and SQIVND (reference sequence). Written as DNA, the CDR3 is TGTGCCAGTAGTATCCTGGACACAGATACGCAGTATTTT. Encoded protein: CASSILDTDTQYF. Full variable domain (outside the CDR3, taken from reference TRBV19 and TRBJ2-3): DGGITQSPKYLFRKEGQNVTLSCEQNLNHDAMYWYRQDPGQGLRLIYYSQIVNDFQKGDIAEGYSVSREKKESFPLTVTSAQKNPTAFYLCASSILDTDTQYFGPGTRLTVL.

This clonotype appeared a few times. This sequence joins TRBV10-3 and TRBJ2-6; 10 bases map to TRBD1. The CDR3 length is 19 residues. Germline V CDR1 and CDR2: ENHRY, SYGVKD. The J segment lost 1 base and the V segment lost 6 bases, leaving 12 bases of the junction unmatched. DNA of the CDR3: TGTGCCATCAGATCCTACGGGACAGGGGAGACATCTGGGGCCAACGTCCTGACTTTC. Translating it yields CAIRSYGTGETSGANVLTF.

The rearrangement links TRBV6-1 to TRBJ2-5; possibly TRBD1 or TRBD2 for D (5 bases each). The CDR3 is 16 residues long. V lost 5 bases to trimming and J lost 1 base, with 17 bases between them. The germline V gene encodes CDR1 MNHNS and CDR2 SASEGT. CDR3 region: CASSSYPGPTQETQYF. In DNA form, the CDR3 reads TGTGCCAGCAGTTCTTACCCGGGACCCACCCAAGAGACCCAGTACTTC.

This clonotype has a handful of counts. The chain links TRBV5-5 to TRBJ1-2; the D gene is possibly TRBD1 (6 bases). CDR1 is SGHKS, CDR2 YYEKEE, per germline (reference sequence). Deletions cut 2 bases from V and 3 bases from J, with 14 bases between. The CDR3 totals 15 residues. DNA for the CDR3: TGTGCCAGCAGCTTACTCGGGGAGGGGGACTATGGCTACACCTTC. This encodes CASSLLGEGDYGYTF.

This clonotype has ten or more counts. This rearrangement joins TRBV4-1 to TRBJ2-1; TRBD1 or TRBD2 may be the D gene (5 bases each). The CDR3 runs 14 residues. Germline CDR1 MGHRA, CDR2 YSYEKL. The V and J ends lost 8 bases and 0 bases respectively, with 11 bases between them. The DNA for the CDR3 is TGCGCCAGCCGGGCAGGGAGCTCCTACAATGAGCAGTTCTTC. It yields the protein CASRAGSSYNEQFF.

This clonotype was seen a few times. The J gene is TRBJ2-2, the V gene TRBV27; no firm D call. Germline V lookup: CDR1 MNHEY, CDR2 SMNVEV (reference sequence). This CDR3 region has 15 residues. The V end lost 2 bases, the J end lost 4 bases, and 11 bases lay between the germline ends. CDR3 sequence reads: CASSLIGSVTGELFF. The CDR3 bases are TGTGCCAGCAGTTTAATAGGATCAGTCACCGGGGAGCTGTTTTTT.

Regarding this clonotype: A much larger clone is a single base away; this may be a read error. The V call is TRBV7-9, the J call TRBJ2-5; the D gene could be TRBD1 or TRBD2 (5 bases each). The ends were cut back, 5 bases at V and 2 bases at J, with 15 bases in the middle. Germline values: CDR1 SEHNR, CDR2 FQNEAQ (reference sequence). There are 15 residues in the CDR3. The CDR3 DNA reads TGTGCCAGCAGCCGTGGGACGGCAGATCAAGAGACCCAGTACTTC. Residues: CASSRGTADQETQYF.

The genes are TRBV11-2 and TRBJ2-7; D uncertain. Trimming removed 0 bases from V and 2 bases from J, with 5 bases in between. Germline CDR1 SGHAT, CDR2 FQNNGV. This CDR3 comprises 13 residues. CDR3 sequence: CASSLEATYEQYF. The CDR3 nucleotides read TGTGCCAGCAGCTTAGAAGCGACCTACGAGCAGTACTTC.

This clonotype showed up many times. The chain uses TRBV6-1 and TRBJ2-7; 7 bases agree with TRBD1. CDR3 length: 13 amino acids. CDR1 is MNHNS and CDR2 is SASEGT in the germline V gene. With 6 bases clipped from V and 3 bases from J, the junction kept 5 bases outside the gene matches. CDR3 bases: TGTGCCAGCAGCCCGACAGGGAGCTACGAGCAGTACTTC. Protein product: CASSPTGSYEQYF.

This chain connects TRBV5-5 to TRBJ1-1, with TRBD1 as a possible D gene (5 bases). The CDR3 runs 15 residues. The V gene lost 4 bases and the J gene lost 4 bases, with 17 bases spanning the gap. Germline V gene lookup returns CDR1 SGHKS and CDR2 YYEKEE (reference sequence). The CDR3 nucleotides are TGTGCCAGCAGCCTGGGGGGAGGGGCGAGCACTGAAGCTTTCTTT. Protein sequence: CASSLGGGASTEAFF. Using reference TRBV5-5 and TRBJ1-1 for the parts outside the CDR3, the full variable domain is DAGVTQSPTHLIKTRGQQVTLRCSPISGHKSVSWYQQVLGQGPQFIFQYYEKEERGRGNFPDRFSARQFPNYSSELNVNALLLGDSALYLCASSLGGGASTEAFFGQGTRLTVV.

Regarding this clonotype: Just one base apart from a much larger clone, this may be a read error. The CDR3 does not close with the conserved phenylalanine or tryptophan, likely indicating a read error. V usage is TRBV12-3 or TRBV12-4 and J usage is TRBJ1-5; D gene uncertain. Trimming shortened V by 8 bases and J by 2 bases, and 7 bases separated the two germline ends. The CDR3 length is 12 residues. CDR3 DNA sequence: TGTGCCAGCGGAGAGGGCAATCAGCCCCAGCATTCT. As protein: CASGEGNQPQHS.

The chain links TRBV7-8 to TRBJ2-1; 11 nucleotides agree with TRBD2. The germline CDR1 and CDR2 sequences are SGHVS and FQNEAQ. This CDR3 region has 15 residues. V shed 1 base, J shed 7 bases, and the junction held 3 bases outside the gene matches. The CDR3 region has the DNA TGTGCCAGCAGCTTAGGGGCTAGCGGGGGGAATGAGCAGTTCTTC. Translating it yields CASSLGASGGNEQFF.

The J gene is TRBJ1-3, the V gene TRBV28, with TRBD1 matching 7 bases. Germline CDR1 MDHEN, CDR2 SYDVKM. J lost 5 bases, V lost 3 bases, and 7 bases had no gene match. The CDR3 length is 15 residues. Here the CDR3 DNA reads TGTGCCAGCAGTTTCCGGGGACAGTTGAGAAACACCATATATTTT. Translation: CASSFRGQLRNTIYF.

The chain employs TRBV12-3 or TRBV12-4 and TRBJ1-4, with D uncertain. Deletions cut 5 bases from V and 0 bases from J, with 10 bases between. CDR3 length: 15 amino acids. CDR3 coding DNA: TGTGCCAGCAGTCATCCCGATGCAACTAATGAAAAACTGTTTTTT. Amino acid sequence: CASSHPDATNEKLFF.